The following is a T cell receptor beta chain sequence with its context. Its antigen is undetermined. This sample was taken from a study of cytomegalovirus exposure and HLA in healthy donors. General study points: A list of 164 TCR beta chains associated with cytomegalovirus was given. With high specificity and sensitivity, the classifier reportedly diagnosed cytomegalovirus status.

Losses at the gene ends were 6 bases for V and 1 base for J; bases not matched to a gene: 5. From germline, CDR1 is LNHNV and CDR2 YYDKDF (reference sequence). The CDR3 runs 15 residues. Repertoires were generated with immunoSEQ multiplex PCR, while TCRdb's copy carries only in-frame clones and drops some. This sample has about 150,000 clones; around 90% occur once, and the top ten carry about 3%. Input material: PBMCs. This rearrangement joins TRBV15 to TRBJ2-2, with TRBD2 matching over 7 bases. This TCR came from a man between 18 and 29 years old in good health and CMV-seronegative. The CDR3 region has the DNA TGTGCCACCAGGGTGGGGGGGATGAACACCGGGGAGCTGTTTTTT. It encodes CATRVGGMNTGELFF.